This T cell receptor (beta chain) comes out of a study of blood T cell repertoires in COVID-19. Study in general: Italy, Spain and the United States were the sources of the convalescent and acute COVID-19 samples. Nucleic acid was either cDNA or gDNA, and it came from T cells, B-cell-depleted T cells, or PBMCs.

In the study's own analysis: Counts of nucleated cells, estimated from reference gene primer amplification, were obtained. Generated by immunoSEQ multiplex PCR, the TCRdb table keeps only in-frame clones and is missing some. Clone size and V and J calls were adopted from that table, with D and trimming inferred from the DNA. Among 120,000 to 150,000 clones, 80% to 90% were seen once, and the ten largest hold over 0.75%. CDR1 SGHKS and CDR2 YYEKEE come from the germline V gene (reference sequence). CDR3 length equals 18 residues. J was trimmed by 1 base and V by 2 bases; bases with no gene match: 7. The specimen was peripheral blood. The TCR comes from a woman aged 45-60 years with acute or convalescent COVID-19. V usage is TRBV5-5 and J usage is TRBJ2-6; TRBD1 matches at 9 bases. In nucleotides, the CDR3 is TGTGCCAGCAGCTTACAACCGGGACAGGGATCTGGGGCCAACGTCCTGACTTTC. Translating it yields CASSLQPGQGSGANVLTF.